This TCR beta chain emerged from a study of T-cell memory formation after mild COVID-19. This clonotype has more than one count but fewer than ten. TCRdb processed the 5' RACE reads anew with MiXCR; each CDR3 protein has one entry. The sample includes about 290,000 distinct CDR3 sequences, 15% to 20% of them seen just once. The origin of this receptor is a man between 18 and 29 years old who had mild COVID-19 (a few samples of this study predate the infection). Cell type and time point are not known. The sequencing input was PBMCs or a T cell subset sorted from them (not recorded which).

The CDR3 reads CASSPRAQGKETQYF. Here the CDR3 DNA reads TGTGCCAGCAGCCCGAGAGCCCAGGGTAAAGAGACCCAGTACTTC. The chain has TRBV9 and TRBJ2-5; D perhaps matches TRBD1 (5 bases). Germline assignment: CDR1 SGDLS and CDR2 YYNGEE. Trimming stripped 4 bases from V and 3 bases from J, with 16 bases between. This CDR3 has 15 amino acids.